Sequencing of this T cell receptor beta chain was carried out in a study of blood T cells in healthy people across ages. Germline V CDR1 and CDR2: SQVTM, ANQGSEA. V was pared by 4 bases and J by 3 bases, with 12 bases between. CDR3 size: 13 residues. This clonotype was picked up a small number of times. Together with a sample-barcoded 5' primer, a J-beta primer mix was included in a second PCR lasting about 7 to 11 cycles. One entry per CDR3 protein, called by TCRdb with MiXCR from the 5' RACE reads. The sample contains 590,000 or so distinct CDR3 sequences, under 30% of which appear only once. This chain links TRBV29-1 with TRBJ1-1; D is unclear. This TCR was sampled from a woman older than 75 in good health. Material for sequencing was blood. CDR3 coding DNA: TGCAGCGTTGTTGGGAAATTGGACACTGAAGCTTTCTTT. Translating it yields CSVVGKLDTEAFF. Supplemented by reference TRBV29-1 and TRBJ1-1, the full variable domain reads SAVISQKPSRDICQRGTSLTIQCQVDSQVTMMFWYRQQPGQSLTLIATANQGSEATYESGFVIDKFPISRPNLTFSTLTVSNMSPEDSSIYLCSVVGKLDTEAFFGQGTRLTVV.